The 11 T cell receptor beta chains given below trace back to one sample, sequenced in a study of T cell responses to AZD1222 COVID-19 vaccine. Produced via immunoSEQ multiplex PCR; TCRdb's table is partial and in-frame only. This sample carries around 100,000 clones, 91% of them seen once, and the ten largest clones take 45%. The sequenced sample was peripheral blood, obtained on day 0 of AZD1222 vaccination. These receptors were obtained from an adult in good health.

The gene calls are TRBV5-1 and TRBJ2-7; TRBD2 is a possible D gene (6 bases). The CDR3 has 14 residues. Germline CDR1 SGHRS, CDR2 YFSETQ. V was trimmed by 7 bases and J by 3 bases, leaving 17 bases between them. This CDR3 is CASHSGTQIYEQYF. Here the CDR3 DNA reads TGCGCCAGCCATAGCGGCACCCAGATCTACGAGCAGTACTTC. Full variable domain (missing parts from reference TRBV5-1 and TRBJ2-7): KAGVTQTPRYLIKTRGQQVTLSCSPISGHRSVSWYQQTPGQGLQFLFEYFSETQRNKGNFPGRFSGRQFSNSRSEMNVSTLELGDSALYLCASHSGTQIYEQYFGPGTRLTVT.

The DNA for the CDR3 is TGTGCTAGTGCCCCCGACTCCAGCTCCTACAATGAGCAGTTCTTC. Protein: CASAPDSSSYNEQFF. The chain is built from TRBV12-5 and TRBJ2-1; no clear D. This CDR3 is built from 15 residues. In germline, CDR1 is LGHNT, CDR2 FRNRAP. Deletions cut 7 bases from V and 0 bases from J, with 13 bases between.

The J gene is TRBJ1-2, the V gene TRBV28; D unclear. Deletions cut 3 bases from V and 3 bases from J, with 8 bases between. The CDR3 loop spans 13 amino acids. The V gene's germline CDR1 is MDHEN and CDR2 SYDVKM. For the CDR3, the DNA is TGTGCCAGCAGTTTGAGGGCCCACTATGGCTACACCTTC. The encoded protein is CASSLRAHYGYTF.

The chain uses TRBV29-1 and TRBJ2-7, with D unresolved. V was shortened by 3 bases and J by 5 bases, with 11 bases between the two germline ends. CDR1 SQVTM and CDR2 ANQGSEA come from the germline V gene. This CDR3 has 12 residues. CDR3 residues: CSVEGNSNEQYF. The CDR3 nucleotides are TGCAGCGTTGAGGGTAATAGTAACGAGCAGTACTTC.

This chain uses TRBV9 with TRBJ2-5; 12 bases fit TRBD2. Germline lookup yields CDR1 SGDLS and CDR2 YYNGEE. The CDR3 loop spans 16 amino acids. J was trimmed by 4 bases and V by 5 bases; bases with no gene match: 9. CDR3 in amino acids: CASSRGLAGNIETQYF. The CDR3 nucleotides read TGTGCCAGCAGTCGAGGACTAGCGGGAAATATAGAGACCCAGTACTTC.

The V and J genes are TRBV7-2 and TRBJ2-6, with a possible D match to TRBD2 (6 bases). The CDR3 is made up of 17 amino acids. V gave up 4 bases and J gave up 4 bases, with 17 bases separating them. CDR1 is SGHTA, CDR2 FQGNSA, per germline. DNA of the CDR3: TGTGCCAGCAGCTCGCTGGGGGGACTCTCAGGGGCCAACGTCCTGACTTTC. It translates to CASSSLGGLSGANVLTF.

The rearrangement joins TRBV4-1 to TRBJ2-2, with D unclear. Trimming left V 4 bases short and J 2 bases short, with 5 bases between. There are 13 residues in the CDR3. Germline loops: CDR1 MGHRA, CDR2 YSYEKL. CDR3: CASSLDNTGELFF. CDR3 sequence (DNA): TGCGCCAGCAGCCTGGACAACACCGGGGAGCTGTTTTTT.

The V and J genes are TRBV18 and TRBJ2-1, with D hard to call. CDR1 KGHSH and CDR2 LQKENI come from the germline V gene. The CDR3 loop spans 15 amino acids. Trimming pared 1 base from V and 4 bases from J, leaving 11 bases between. The CDR3 sequence is CASSPRPTYYNEQFF. CDR3 DNA: TGTGCCAGCTCACCACGGCCTACCTATTACAATGAGCAGTTCTTC.

This rearrangement joins TRBV27 to TRBJ2-7; D is possibly TRBD1 (6 bases). Deletions cut 9 bases from V and 0 bases from J, with 12 bases between. Germline CDR1 is MNHEY and CDR2 is SMNVEV (reference sequence). This CDR3 is 13 amino acids long. The chain's CDR3 is CASSLTGSYEQYF. The CDR3, as DNA: TGTGCCAGTTCCCTGACAGGCTCCTACGAGCAGTACTTC.

The sample holds one count of this clone. The chain uses TRBV13 and TRBJ2-7; 9 nucleotides align to TRBD1. V was clipped by 2 bases and J by 4 bases; unmatched bases: 6. The germline gives CDR1 PRHDT, CDR2 FYEKMQ (reference sequence). The CDR3 runs 15 residues. CDR3 sequence: CASSLKTGGFYEQYF. The CDR3 region has the DNA TGTGCCAGCAGCTTAAAGACAGGGGGTTTTTACGAGCAGTACTTC.

This clone was found a few times. This sequence joins TRBV19 and TRBJ2-1; D is unclear. The V end lost 4 bases, the J end lost 4 bases, and 2 bases lay between the germline ends. The CDR3 contains 11 residues. Looked up from germline, CDR1 is LNHDA and CDR2 is SQIVND (reference sequence). CDR3 coding DNA: TGTGCCAGTAGTACTTACAATGAGCAGTTCTTC. Its translation: CASSTYNEQFF.